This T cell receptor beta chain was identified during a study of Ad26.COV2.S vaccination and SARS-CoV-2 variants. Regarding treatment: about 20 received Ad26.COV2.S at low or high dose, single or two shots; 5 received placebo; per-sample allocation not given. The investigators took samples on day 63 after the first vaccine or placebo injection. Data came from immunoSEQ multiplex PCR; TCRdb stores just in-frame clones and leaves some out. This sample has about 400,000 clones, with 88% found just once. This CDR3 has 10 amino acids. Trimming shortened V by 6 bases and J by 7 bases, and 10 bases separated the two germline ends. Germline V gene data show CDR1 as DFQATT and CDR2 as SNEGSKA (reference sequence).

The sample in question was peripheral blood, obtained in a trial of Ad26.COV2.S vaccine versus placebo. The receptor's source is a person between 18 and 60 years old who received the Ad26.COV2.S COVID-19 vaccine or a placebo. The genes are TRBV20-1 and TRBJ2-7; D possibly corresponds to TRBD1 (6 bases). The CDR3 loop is CSAPDREQYF. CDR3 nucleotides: TGCAGTGCGCCCGACAGGGAGCAGTACTTC.